The rows below give T cell receptor beta chains drawn from one sample of a study of PD-1 blockade in mismatch repair-deficient tumors. Assay used: immunoSEQ multiplex PCR; TCRdb lists only in-frame clones, some missing. In the table there are some 120,000 clones, almost 90% of which are singletons. The sequencing here drew on peripheral blood, taken approximately 73 weeks after starting pembrolizumab. The receptors here all came from an adult with mismatch repair-deficient cancer. The CDR3 runs from the conserved cysteine through the conserved F or W. The D gene is left open where the match is weak. The size entry is marked missing in some rows and otherwise reads once, few, many or a size class.

TRBJ1-5,TRBV5-6,once,14,.,CASSLANKRSAQHF,TGTGCCAGCAGCTTGGCCAATAAGCGGTCGGCCCAGCATTTT
TRBJ2-7,TRBV15,.,16,TRBD2,CATSRVVLAGPYEQYF,TGTGCCACCAGCAGAGTCGTATTAGCGGGACCGTACGAGCAGTACTTC
TRBJ2-3,TRBV4-3,.,18,.,CASSQDAEGVLGTDTQYF,TGCGCCAGCAGCCAAGACGCGGAGGGGGTTTTGGGCACAGATACGCAGTATTTT
TRBJ2-7,TRBV18,few,15,TRBD2,CASSPGERLGGEQYF,TGTGCCAGCTCACCAGGAGAGCGGCTCGGGGGGGAGCAGTACTTC
TRBJ2-7,TRBV18,.,11,.,CASSPSREQYF,TGTGCCAGCTCACCTTCGCGTGAGCAGTACTTC
TRBJ2-3,TRBV27,.,17,.,CASSRRTYSTGTDTQYF,TGTGCCAGCAGTCGACGGACCTATAGCACTGGCACAGATACGCAGTATTTT
TRBJ2-7,TRBV4-2,.,15,.,CASSQDPDSSYEQYF,TGTGCCAGCAGCCAAGATCCGGACAGTTCCTACGAGCAGTACTTC
TRBJ2-1,TRBV9,.,16,.,CASSVWGSPRYNEQFF,TGTGCCAGCAGCGTATGGGGCTCACCCCGTTACAATGAGCAGTTCTTC
TRBJ1-1,TRBV6-5,.,14,TRBD1,CASSPGDSNTEAFF,TGTGCCAGCAGCCCCGGGGACAGTAACACTGAAGCTTTCTTT
TRBJ2-1,TRBV19,.,15,.,CASSIKAGWGNEQFF,TGTGCCAGTAGTATTAAAGCGGGTTGGGGCAATGAGCAGTTCTTC
TRBJ2-7,TRBV9,.,15,.,CASSEGSATTYEQYF,TGTGCCAGCAGCGAGGGTAGCGCGACAACCTACGAGCAGTACTTC
TRBJ2-7,TRBV29-1,.,12,.,CSVEGAPDEQYF,TGCAGCGTTGAAGGGGCGCCTGACGAGCAGTACTTC
TRBJ2-3,TRBV5-1,.,16,TRBD2,CASSAVSGGRADTQYF,TGCGCCAGCAGCGCGGTATCGGGAGGGCGTGCAGATACGCAGTATTTT
TRBJ2-7,TRBV7-6,.,12,TRBD1,CASSATGVEQYF,TGTGCCAGCAGCGCAACAGGGGTCGAGCAGTACTTC
TRBJ2-5,TRBV7-6,.,12,.,CASRGGDVTQYF,TGTGCCAGCAGAGGGGGAGACGTGACCCAGTACTTC
TRBJ2-1,TRBV5-1,.,16,TRBD2,CASSLRTSGSYNEQFF,TGCGCCAGCAGCTTACGGACTAGCGGGAGTTACAATGAGCAGTTCTTC
TRBJ2-7,TRBV29-1,few,13,.,CSVDAGSSYEQYF,TGCAGCGTTGACGCAGGGAGCTCCTACGAGCAGTACTTC
TRBJ2-7,TRBV27,.,14,.,CASSLFGSSYEQYF,TGTGCCAGCAGTTTATTCGGGAGCTCCTACGAGCAGTACTTC
TRBJ2-5,TRBV30,.,14,.,CAWSVLRGGETQYF,TGTGCCTGGAGTGTACTACGCGGAGGAGAGACCCAGTACTTC
TRBJ2-2,TRBV13,once,14,.,CASSSGRNTGELFF,TGTGCCAGCAGCTCAGGACGCAACACCGGGGAGCTGTTTTTT
TRBJ2-5,TRBV28,.,13,.,CASSSPPLETQYF,TGTGCCAGCAGTTCCCCCCCTCTTGAGACCCAGTACTTC
TRBJ1-3,TRBV4-3,.,19,TRBD1,CASSLGVGDRVLSGNTIYF,TGCGCCAGCAGCCTAGGGGTAGGGGACAGGGTGCTCTCTGGAAACACCATATATTTT
TRBJ2-7,TRBV2,once,18,TRBD1,CASSDSPSTTGVGDEQYF,TGTGCCAGCAGTGATTCCCCGTCTACGACAGGGGTTGGGGACGAGCAGTACTTC
TRBJ2-1,TRBV27,.,13,.,CASSLREFNEQFF,TGTGCCAGCAGTTTAAGGGAATTCAATGAGCAGTTCTTC
TRBJ2-1,TRBV11-2,.,15,TRBD2,CASSLGLAGGHEQFF,TGTGCCAGCAGCCTGGGACTAGCGGGAGGGCATGAGCAGTTCTTC
TRBJ2-7,TRBV19,.,13,.,CASSMARGGEQYF,TGTGCCAGTAGTATGGCCAGGGGGGGCGAGCAGTACTTC
TRBJ2-1,TRBV7-9,.,12,.,CASSLQHNEQFF,TGTGCCAGCAGCTTACAGCACAATGAGCAGTTCTTC
TRBJ2-7,TRBV7-9,.,14,TRBD2,CASREGSIGYEQYF,TGTGCCAGCCGGGAGGGAAGCATAGGCTACGAGCAGTACTTC
TRBJ2-2,TRBV5-1,.,16,TRBD1,CASSPRQGANTGELFF,TGCGCCAGCAGCCCCCGACAGGGCGCGAACACCGGGGAGCTGTTTTTT
TRBJ2-5,TRBV10-3,few,13,.,CAISVGDEETQYF,TGTGCCATCAGTGTTGGGGATGAGGAGACCCAGTACTTC
TRBJ2-3,TRBV6-6,.,15,TRBD2,CASSPLAGGTDTQYF,TGTGCCAGCAGTCCGCTAGCGGGGGGCACAGATACGCAGTATTTT
TRBJ2-5,TRBV4-1,.,19,TRBD2,CASSRYTGLAEAPEETQYF,TGCGCCAGCAGCCGCTATACCGGACTAGCGGAGGCCCCCGAGGAGACCCAGTACTTC
TRBJ2-7,TRBV30,.,11,.,CAWGRTLEQYF,TGTGCCTGGGGGAGGACCCTCGAGCAGTACTTC
TRBJ1-1,TRBV15,.,12,.,CATSARWSEAFF,TGTGCCACCAGCGCCAGGTGGAGTGAAGCTTTCTTT
TRBJ2-7,TRBV4-1,.,14,TRBD1,CASSLGQGNYEQYF,TGCGCCAGCAGCCTGGGACAGGGAAACTACGAGCAGTACTTC
TRBJ2-3,TRBV10-2,.,14,.,CASLGTSGTDTQYF,TGCGCCAGCCTCGGTACCTCAGGCACAGATACGCAGTATTTT
TRBJ2-1,TRBV6-1,.,13,.,CASRREGTNEQFF,TGTGCCAGCAGGCGGGAAGGGACCAATGAGCAGTTCTTC
TRBJ2-3,TRBV6-1,.,14,TRBD2,CASSELAGGDTQYF,TGTGCCAGCAGTGAACTAGCGGGGGGCGATACGCAGTATTTT
TRBJ1-1,TRBV5-1,.,16,TRBD1,CASSSVTGAVNTEAFF,TGCGCCAGCAGCTCTGTGACAGGGGCAGTGAACACTGAAGCTTTCTTT
TRBJ1-4,TRBV11-2,.,14,.,CASSFKGTNEKLFF,TGTGCCAGCAGCTTCAAAGGGACTAATGAAAAACTGTTTTTT